These 9 T cell receptor beta chains originate from one sample sequenced in a study of post-analysis software for immune sequencing data. Study-wide results and caveats: Controls showed lower frequencies than patients for five TRBV segments, and TRBV5-6, TRBV5-1 and TRBV20-1 were among these.

These TCRs' antigens remain unknown. Researchers reported that TCR beta cDNA libraries carried unique molecular identifiers. A single record per CDR3 protein comes from TCRdb applying MiXCR to the PCR reads. Of fewer than 700,000 distinct CDR3 sequences listed, about 40% are singletons. The sample consisted of blood. These receptors were collected from a girl between 5 and 17 years old with multiple sclerosis.

This sequence joins TRBV12-3 or TRBV12-4 and TRBJ2-1; tentatively, D is TRBD2 (6 bases). Trimming shortened V by 2 bases and J by 13 bases, and 24 bases separated the two germline ends. The CDR3 sequence is 16 residues long. CDR3 region: CASSLTGEADQETQFF. CDR3 nucleotide sequence: TGTGCCAGCAGTTTAACGGGGGAGGCAGATCAAGAGACCCAGTTCTTC.

The CDR3 spells CASSYVQENIQYF. The CDR3 coding sequence is TGTGCCAGCAGTTACGTCCAGGAAAACATTCAGTACTTC. This chain joins TRBV6-6 and TRBJ2-4; D remains ambiguous. Germline CDR1 reads MNHNY; CDR2 reads SVGAGI (reference sequence). V shed 2 bases and J shed 5 bases, with 7 bases lying between them. The CDR3 contains 13 residues.

This clonotype turned up a few times. This chain connects TRBV11-1 to TRBJ2-1, with D unclear. Per germline, CDR1 SGHAT and CDR2 FQDESV (reference sequence). V lost 5 bases to trimming and J lost 9 bases, with 14 bases between them. The CDR3 extends over 13 amino acids. CDR3 sequence (DNA): TGTGCCAGCAGCCTTGATCCCTCCAGTGAGCAGTTCTTC. Amino acids: CASSLDPSSEQFF.

J is TRBJ2-4 and V is TRBV20-1, with TRBD2 matching over 10 bases. This CDR3 contains 16 residues. V was clipped by 3 bases and J by 6 bases; unmatched bases: 11. Germline loops: CDR1 DFQATT, CDR2 SNEGSKA (reference sequence). CDR3: CSASKLAGVTRNIQYF. The CDR3 DNA sequence: TGCAGTGCTAGTAAGCTAGCGGGAGTAACCAGAAACATTCAGTACTTC.

This clonotype was counted ten times or more. V gene TRBV20-1 combines with J gene TRBJ2-7, with TRBD2 identical over 9 bases. The germline V gene encodes CDR1 DFQATT and CDR2 SNEGSKA (reference sequence). Trimming at V came to 6 bases and at J to 3 bases, leaving 6 bases not matched to a gene. The CDR3 has 13 residues. The CDR3 region is CSATGTSSYEQYF. CDR3 sequence (DNA): TGCAGTGCGACCGGGACTAGCAGCTACGAGCAGTACTTC.

This clonotype was counted between two and nine times. The CDR3, as DNA: TGTGCCAGCAGATCAACCCAGCGGGGGGGCCAAGAGACCCAGTACTTC. It is translated as CASRSTQRGGQETQYF. This chain connects TRBV11-2 to TRBJ2-5, with TRBD2 matching 10 bases. V lost 6 bases and J lost 1; bases outside the gene matches: 8. This CDR3 is 16 amino acids long. Germline V gene sequence: CDR1 SGHAT, CDR2 FQNNGV.

J is TRBJ2-3 and V is TRBV5-1, with D perhaps TRBD1 (6 bases). Trimming took 2 bases from V and 3 from J, leaving 16 bases between them. The CDR3 extends over 16 amino acids. CDR1 and CDR2 from the germline V gene are SGHRS and YFSETQ. The CDR3: CASSLGASGVTDTQYF. The CDR3 DNA is TGCGCCAGCAGCTTAGGAGCCTCAGGGGTTACAGATACGCAGTATTTT.

This chain links TRBV12-3 or TRBV12-4 with TRBJ1-1, with D unresolved. The germline V and J ends were trimmed by 2 bases and 4 bases, with 8 bases remaining between them. This CDR3 comprises 13 residues. The DNA of the CDR3 is TGTGCCAGCAGTTTACGTACGAGCACTGAAGCTTTCTTT. Encoded protein: CASSLRTSTEAFF.

The gene calls are TRBV12-3 or TRBV12-4 and TRBJ2-3; TRBD1 is a possible D gene (6 bases). The CDR3 is 12 residues long. V lost 5 bases, J lost 8 bases, and 11 bases lay in between. The CDR3 is CASSTGTPTQYF. The CDR3, as DNA: TGTGCCAGCAGTACAGGGACCCCTACGCAGTATTTT.